The entry below describes one T cell receptor (beta chain). Trimming removed 3 bases from V and 5 bases from J, with 5 bases in between. Germline lookup yields CDR1 ENHRY and CDR2 SYGVKD. The CDR3 covers 12 residues. Documented time point: blood 4 weeks post-SBRT, at nephrectomy. Treatment indicated: 15 Gy SBRT to primary tumor, nephrectomy 4 weeks later. The data derive from a study of radiation and T cells in renal cell carcinoma. The protocol was immunoSEQ multiplex PCR, while the TCRdb copy is restricted to in-frame clones and leaves out a portion. The repertoire has some 43,000 clones, roughly four fifths of them found once; the top ten carry about 26%.

The rearrangement links TRBV10-3 to TRBJ1-5; no definite D call. The source was blood, collected from a patient whose treatment included radiotherapy and nephrectomy. The source is a woman aged 70-85 years with renal cell carcinoma. The CDR3 coding sequence is TGTGCCATCAGTGATAGAGATCAGCCCCAGCATTTT. Translation gives CAISDRDQPQHF.